The 3 T cell receptor beta chains listed next were all sequenced from one sample in a study of T-cell reconstitution after alpha-beta-depleted transplantation in children (dated by TCRdb to 2016 to 2018). The library was built by means of PCR. Instrument on record: Illumina HiSeq 2500. To normalize quantification of the TCRbeta repertoire, the TCR libraries were built with molecular barcoding that relied on unique molecular identifiers. Clones were called with MiXCR by TCRdb after fastp trimmed the public reads at Q25, and only in-frame beta chains were retained. Each entry merges the rows of one CDR3 protein and shows their most common DNA and genes. The sample table holds about 340,000 distinct CDR3 sequences, of which 13% were seen once. The top ten clones comprise around 4.5% of the sample. Here the sequenced sample was PBMCs, taken from the stem cell graft. These receptors were collected from a human donor who donated a stem cell graft to a child with Fanconi anemia.

CDR3 coding DNA: TGTGCCAGCAGTTGGGGGACACAAGCGAACTATGGCTACACCTTC. It codes for CASSWGTQANYGYTF. The V call is TRBV6-5, the J call TRBJ1-2; tentative D call: TRBD1 (6 bases). The germline V gene has CDR1 MNHEY and CDR2 SVGAGI. The CDR3 loop spans 15 amino acids. V was cut by 4 bases and J by 2 bases, with 14 bases left in between.

The chain recombines TRBV6-5 with TRBJ1-2; D remains ambiguous. The germline V gene has CDR1 MNHEY and CDR2 SVGAGI. Trimming removed 2 bases at V and 1 base at J, with 8 bases between. The CDR3 contains 14 residues. The CDR3 is CASSYDTFNYGYTF. CDR3 sequence (DNA): TGTGCCAGCAGTTACGACACCTTTAACTATGGCTACACCTTC.

This chain links TRBV12-3 or TRBV12-4 with TRBJ2-7, with 8 bases lining up with TRBD1. The CDR3 totals 15 residues. Losses at the gene ends were 5 bases for V and 6 bases for J; bases not matched to a gene: 12. The CDR3 sequence: CASSPSTGEMAEQYF. DNA for the CDR3: TGTGCCAGCAGTCCCTCGACAGGGGAAATGGCCGAGCAGTACTTC.